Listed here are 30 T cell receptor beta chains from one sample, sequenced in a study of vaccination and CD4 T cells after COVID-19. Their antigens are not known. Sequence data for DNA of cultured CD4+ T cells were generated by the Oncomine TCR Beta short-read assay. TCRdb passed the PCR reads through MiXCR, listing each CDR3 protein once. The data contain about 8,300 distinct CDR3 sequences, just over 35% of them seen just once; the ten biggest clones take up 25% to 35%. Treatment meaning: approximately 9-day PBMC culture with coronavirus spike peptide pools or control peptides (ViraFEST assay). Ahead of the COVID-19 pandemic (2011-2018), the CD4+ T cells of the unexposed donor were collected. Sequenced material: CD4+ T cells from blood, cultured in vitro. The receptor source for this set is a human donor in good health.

The CDR3 nucleotides are TGCAGTGCTAGGGAACGAGGGGGCCTTTACGAGCAGTACTTC. Encoded protein: CSARERGGLYEQYF. The chain is built from TRBV20-1 and TRBJ2-7; 7 bases agree with TRBD1. The J segment lost 4 bases and the V segment lost 3 bases, leaving 9 bases of the junction unmatched. The CDR3 is 14 amino acids. Germline loops: CDR1 DFQATT, CDR2 SNEGSKA (reference sequence).

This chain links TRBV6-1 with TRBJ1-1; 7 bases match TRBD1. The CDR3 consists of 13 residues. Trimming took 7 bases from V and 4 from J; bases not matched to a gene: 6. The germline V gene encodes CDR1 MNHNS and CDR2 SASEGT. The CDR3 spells CASTQGVGTEAFF. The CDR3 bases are TGTGCCAGCACTCAGGGGGTCGGCACTGAAGCTTTCTTT.

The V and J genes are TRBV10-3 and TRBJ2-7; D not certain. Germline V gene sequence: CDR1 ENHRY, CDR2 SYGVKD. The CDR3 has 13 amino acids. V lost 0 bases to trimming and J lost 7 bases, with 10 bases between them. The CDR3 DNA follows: TGTGCCATCAGTGAGTCAAGCCAGACAGAGCAGTACTTC. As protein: CAISESSQTEQYF.

The CDR3 region is CSATPWLFETYSNQPQHF. DNA for the CDR3: TGCAGTGCCACCCCGTGGTTATTTGAAACATATAGCAATCAGCCCCAGCATTTT. The chain has TRBV20-1 and TRBJ1-5; D is unclear. V gave up 6 bases and J gave up 0 bases, with 24 bases separating them. The length of the CDR3 is 18 residues. The V gene's germline CDR1 is DFQATT and CDR2 SNEGSKA (reference sequence).

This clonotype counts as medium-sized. The CDR3 reads CASSVVNTQYF. Here the CDR3 DNA reads TGTGCCAGCAGCGTAGTTAATACGCAGTATTTT. The chain recombines TRBV7-2 with TRBJ2-3; unclear D gene. Germline lookup yields CDR1 SGHTA and CDR2 FQGNSA. The CDR3 spans 11 residues. Deletions cut 5 bases from V and 7 bases from J, with 7 bases between.

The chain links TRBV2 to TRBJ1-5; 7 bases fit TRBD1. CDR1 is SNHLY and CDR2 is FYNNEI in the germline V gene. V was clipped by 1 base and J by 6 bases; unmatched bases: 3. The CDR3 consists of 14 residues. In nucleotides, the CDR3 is TGTGCCAGCAGTGAAGGAGGGGGCGGTCAGCCCCAGCATTTT. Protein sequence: CASSEGGGGQPQHF.

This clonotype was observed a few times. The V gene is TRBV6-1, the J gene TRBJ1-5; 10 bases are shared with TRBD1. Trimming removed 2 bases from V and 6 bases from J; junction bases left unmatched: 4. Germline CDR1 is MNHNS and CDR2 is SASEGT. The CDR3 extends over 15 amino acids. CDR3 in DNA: TGTGCCAGCAGTGAACAGGGGACAGGGGCTCAGCCCCAGCATTTT. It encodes CASSEQGTGAQPQHF.

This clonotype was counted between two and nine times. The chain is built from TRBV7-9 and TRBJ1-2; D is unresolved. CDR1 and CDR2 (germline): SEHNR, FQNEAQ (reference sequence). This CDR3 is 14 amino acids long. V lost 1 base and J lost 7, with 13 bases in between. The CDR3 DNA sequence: TGTGCCAGCAGCTTAGAGGTGGGTCCGAGTGGCTACACCTTC. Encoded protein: CASSLEVGPSGYTF.

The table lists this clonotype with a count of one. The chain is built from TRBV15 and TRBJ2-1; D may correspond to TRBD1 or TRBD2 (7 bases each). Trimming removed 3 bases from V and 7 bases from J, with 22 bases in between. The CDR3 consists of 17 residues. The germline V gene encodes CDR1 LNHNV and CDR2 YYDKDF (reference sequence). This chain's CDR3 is CATSSVLYQGGRNEQFF. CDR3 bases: TGTGCCACCAGCAGTGTTCTATACCAGGGGGGGCGAAATGAGCAGTTCTTC.

The CDR3 region is CASSLVLTDTDTQYF. The CDR3 bases are TGTGCCAGCAGCTTAGTTTTGACGGATACAGATACGCAGTATTTT. The V gene is TRBV7-8, the J gene TRBJ2-3, with unresolved D. This CDR3 has 15 residues. The germline gives CDR1 SGHVS, CDR2 FQNEAQ. Trimming pared 1 base from V and 3 bases from J, leaving 11 bases between.

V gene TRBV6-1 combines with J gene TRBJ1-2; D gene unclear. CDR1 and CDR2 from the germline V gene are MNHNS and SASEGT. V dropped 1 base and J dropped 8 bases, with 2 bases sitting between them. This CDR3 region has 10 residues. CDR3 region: CASSEEGYTF. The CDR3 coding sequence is TGTGCCAGCAGTGAAGAGGGCTACACCTTC.

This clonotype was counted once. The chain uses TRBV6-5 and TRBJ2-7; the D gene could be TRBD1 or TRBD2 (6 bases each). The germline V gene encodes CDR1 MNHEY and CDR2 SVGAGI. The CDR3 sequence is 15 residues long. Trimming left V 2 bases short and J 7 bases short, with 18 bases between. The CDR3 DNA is TGTGCCAGCAGTTACCCGGGGGCCAGAGGGCGGGAGCAGTACTTC. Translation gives CASSYPGARGREQYF.

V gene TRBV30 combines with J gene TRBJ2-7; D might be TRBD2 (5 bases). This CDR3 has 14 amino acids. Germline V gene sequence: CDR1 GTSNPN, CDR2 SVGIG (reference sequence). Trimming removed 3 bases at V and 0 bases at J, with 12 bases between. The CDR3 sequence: CAWSRDPSSYEQYF. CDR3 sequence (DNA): TGTGCCTGGAGCCGGGATCCAAGCTCCTACGAGCAGTACTTC.

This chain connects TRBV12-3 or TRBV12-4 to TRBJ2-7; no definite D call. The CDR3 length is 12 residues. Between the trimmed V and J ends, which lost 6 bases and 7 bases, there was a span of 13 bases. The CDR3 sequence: CASRIQRGEQYF. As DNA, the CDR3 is TGTGCCAGCAGAATTCAACGTGGAGAGCAGTACTTC.

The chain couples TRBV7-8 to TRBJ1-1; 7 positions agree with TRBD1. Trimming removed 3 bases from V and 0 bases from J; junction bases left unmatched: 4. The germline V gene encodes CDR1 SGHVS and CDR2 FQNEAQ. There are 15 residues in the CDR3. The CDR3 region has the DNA TGTGCCAGCAGCTTCAGGGGGGGAATGAACACTGAAGCTTTCTTT. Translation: CASSFRGGMNTEAFF.

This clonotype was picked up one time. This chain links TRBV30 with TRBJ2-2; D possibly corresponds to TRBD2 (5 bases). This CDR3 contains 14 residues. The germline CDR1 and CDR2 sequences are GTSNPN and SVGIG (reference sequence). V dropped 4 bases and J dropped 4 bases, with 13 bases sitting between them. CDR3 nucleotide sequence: TGTGCCTGGATGCCAGCCGGGGTCACCGGGGAGCTGTTTTTT. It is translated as CAWMPAGVTGELFF.

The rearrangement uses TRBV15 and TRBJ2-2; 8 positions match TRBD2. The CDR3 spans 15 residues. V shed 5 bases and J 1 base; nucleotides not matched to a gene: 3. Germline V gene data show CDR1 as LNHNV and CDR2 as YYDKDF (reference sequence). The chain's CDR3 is CATSPLAGNTGELFF. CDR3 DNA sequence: TGTGCCACCAGCCCCCTAGCGGGGAACACCGGGGAGCTGTTTTTT.

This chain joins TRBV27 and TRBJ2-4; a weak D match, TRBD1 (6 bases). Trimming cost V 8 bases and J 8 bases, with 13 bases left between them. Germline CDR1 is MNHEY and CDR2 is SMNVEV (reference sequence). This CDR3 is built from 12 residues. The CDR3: CASGRDTYIQYF. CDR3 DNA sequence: TGTGCCAGCGGCCGGGACACATACATTCAGTACTTC.

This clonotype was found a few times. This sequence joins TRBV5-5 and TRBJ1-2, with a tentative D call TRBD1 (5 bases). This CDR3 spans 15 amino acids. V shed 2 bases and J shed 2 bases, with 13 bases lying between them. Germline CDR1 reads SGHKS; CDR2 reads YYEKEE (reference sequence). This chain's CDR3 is CASSLSGASNYGYTF. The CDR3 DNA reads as TGTGCCAGCAGCTTATCCGGGGCCTCCAACTATGGCTACACCTTC.

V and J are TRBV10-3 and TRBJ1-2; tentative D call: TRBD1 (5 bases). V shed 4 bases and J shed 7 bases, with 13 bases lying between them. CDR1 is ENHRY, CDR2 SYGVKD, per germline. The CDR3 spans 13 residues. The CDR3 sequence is CAISGRRGPGYTF. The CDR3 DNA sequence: TGTGCCATCAGTGGAAGGAGGGGCCCTGGCTACACCTTC.

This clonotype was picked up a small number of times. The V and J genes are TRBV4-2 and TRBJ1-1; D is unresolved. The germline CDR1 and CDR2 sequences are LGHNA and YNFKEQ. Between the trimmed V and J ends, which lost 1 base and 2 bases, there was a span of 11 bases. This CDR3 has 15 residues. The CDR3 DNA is TGTGCCAGCAGCCAAGGGGCCAGTGCCAACACTGAAGCTTTCTTT. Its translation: CASSQGASANTEAFF.

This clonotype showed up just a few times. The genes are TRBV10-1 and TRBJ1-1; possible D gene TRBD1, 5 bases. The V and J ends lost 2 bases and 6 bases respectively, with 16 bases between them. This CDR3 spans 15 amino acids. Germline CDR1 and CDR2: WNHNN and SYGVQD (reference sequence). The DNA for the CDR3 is TGCGCCAGCAGTGAGGGGTATGCAGGGAAAGCTGAAGCTTTCTTT. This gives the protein CASSEGYAGKAEAFF.

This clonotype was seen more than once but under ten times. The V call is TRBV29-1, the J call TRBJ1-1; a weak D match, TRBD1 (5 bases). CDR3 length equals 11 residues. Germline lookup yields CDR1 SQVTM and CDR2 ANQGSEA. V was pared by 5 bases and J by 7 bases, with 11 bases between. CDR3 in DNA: TGCAGCGTTATGGGTGGGGGTGAAGCTTTCTTT. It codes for CSVMGGGEAFF.

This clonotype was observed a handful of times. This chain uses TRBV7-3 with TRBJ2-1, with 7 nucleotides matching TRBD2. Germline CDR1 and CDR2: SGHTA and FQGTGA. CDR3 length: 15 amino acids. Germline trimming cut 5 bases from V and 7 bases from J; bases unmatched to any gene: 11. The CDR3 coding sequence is TGTGCCAGCAGCACCACCTTCGGGGGGAATAATGAGCAGTTCTTC. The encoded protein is CASSTTFGGNNEQFF.

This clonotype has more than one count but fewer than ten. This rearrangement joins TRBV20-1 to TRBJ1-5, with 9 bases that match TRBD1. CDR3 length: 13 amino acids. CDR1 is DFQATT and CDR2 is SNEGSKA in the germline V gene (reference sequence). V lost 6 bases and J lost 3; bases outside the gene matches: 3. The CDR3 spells CSAWTGVNQPQHF. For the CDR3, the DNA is TGCAGTGCCTGGACAGGGGTCAATCAGCCCCAGCATTTT.

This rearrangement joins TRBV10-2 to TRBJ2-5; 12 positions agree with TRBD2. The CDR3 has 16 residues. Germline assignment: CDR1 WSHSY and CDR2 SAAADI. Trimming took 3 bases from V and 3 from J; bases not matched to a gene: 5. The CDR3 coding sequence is TGCGCCAGCAGTGATGTGCGGACTAGCGGGGAAGAGACCCAGTACTTC. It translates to CASSDVRTSGEETQYF.

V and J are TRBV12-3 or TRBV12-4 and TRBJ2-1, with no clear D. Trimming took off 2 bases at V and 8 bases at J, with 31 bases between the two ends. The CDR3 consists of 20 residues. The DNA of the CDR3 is TGTGCCAGCAGTTTAATTGCGCGCTTTTCTGGGTCCCCCAAGAGCGATGAGCAGTTCTTC. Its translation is CASSLIARFSGSPKSDEQFF.

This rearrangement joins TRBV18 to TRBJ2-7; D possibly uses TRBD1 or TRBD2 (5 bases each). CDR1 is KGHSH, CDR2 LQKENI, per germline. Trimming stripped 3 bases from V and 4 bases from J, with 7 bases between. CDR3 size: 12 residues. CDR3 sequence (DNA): TGTGCCAGCTCACCGGGGGAATACGAGCAGTACTTC. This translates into CASSPGEYEQYF.

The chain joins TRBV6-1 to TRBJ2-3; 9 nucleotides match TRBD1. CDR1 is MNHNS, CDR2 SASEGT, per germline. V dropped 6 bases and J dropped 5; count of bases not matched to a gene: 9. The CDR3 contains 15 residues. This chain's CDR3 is CASSHGTGRKDTQYF. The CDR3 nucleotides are TGTGCCAGCAGCCACGGGACAGGGAGAAAAGATACGCAGTATTTT.

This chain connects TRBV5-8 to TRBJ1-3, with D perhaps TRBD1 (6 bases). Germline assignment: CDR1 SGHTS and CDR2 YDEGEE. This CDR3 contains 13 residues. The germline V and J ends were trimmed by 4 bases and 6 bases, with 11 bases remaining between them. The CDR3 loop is CASSMGGANTIYF. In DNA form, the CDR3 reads TGTGCCAGCAGCATGGGGGGGGCAAACACCATATATTTT.